Listed below are T cell receptor beta chains from one sample, sequenced in a study of Ad26.COV2.S vaccination and SARS-CoV-2 variants. The repertoire was sequenced with immunoSEQ multiplex PCR; TCRdb's copy has only in-frame clones and lacks some. The repertoire has hundreds of thousands of clones, roughly 90% of them found once; the top ten carry roughly 4.8%. The sequenced sample was peripheral blood, obtained in a trial of Ad26.COV2.S vaccine versus placebo. These TCRs come from a person aged 18-60 years who received the Ad26.COV2.S COVID-19 vaccine or a placebo. The CDR3 runs from the conserved cysteine through the conserved F or W. Each record gives: D gene, J gene, V gene, clone size, CDR3 DNA, CDR3 protein. A D gene is named only where the DNA matches it firmly. The size field is filled for only some rows; it gives once, few, many or a size class.

D gene: TRBD2; J gene: TRBJ2-1; V gene: TRBV2; clone size: .; CDR3 DNA: TGTGCCAGCGGGTTGTCAGAAGCGGGGAAGAAGCAGTTCTTC; CDR3 protein: CASGLSEAGKKQFF
D gene: .; J gene: TRBJ2-3; V gene: TRBV4-1; clone size: .; CDR3 DNA: TGCGCCAGCAGCCAAGTCGGCGGGAGCACAGATACGCAGTATTTT; CDR3 protein: CASSQVGGSTDTQYF
D gene: TRBD1; J gene: TRBJ1-5; V gene: TRBV7-2; clone size: .; CDR3 DNA: TGTGCCAGCAGCACCAAAAGGGGGACAGGGGGCGATCAGCCCCAGCATTTT; CDR3 protein: CASSTKRGTGGDQPQHF
D gene: TRBD1; J gene: TRBJ1-2; V gene: TRBV6-5; clone size: .; CDR3 DNA: TGTGCCAGCAGGCGACAGGGGCTGAACTATGGCTACACCTTC; CDR3 protein: CASRRQGLNYGYTF
D gene: TRBD2; J gene: TRBJ2-4; V gene: TRBV28; clone size: .; CDR3 DNA: TGTGCCAGCAGTTTATCGGGGGGTAAACTAAACATTCAGTACTTC; CDR3 protein: CASSLSGGKLNIQYF
D gene: TRBD1; J gene: TRBJ2-1; V gene: TRBV28; clone size: .; CDR3 DNA: TGTGCCAGCAGAGACAGGGCTTTTAACAATGAGCAGTTCTTC; CDR3 protein: CASRDRAFNNEQFF
D gene: .; J gene: TRBJ2-5; V gene: TRBV11-3; clone size: .; CDR3 DNA: TGTGCCAGCAGCCCGGGACCGAGCCAAGAGACCCAGTACTTC; CDR3 protein: CASSPGPSQETQYF
D gene: .; J gene: TRBJ1-1; V gene: TRBV18; clone size: .; CDR3 DNA: TGTGCCAGCTCACCGTCGGCCCAAGAAGCTTTCTTT; CDR3 protein: CASSPSAQEAFF
D gene: .; J gene: TRBJ1-1; V gene: TRBV19; clone size: .; CDR3 DNA: TGTGCCAGTTCGATCAGGTTCAGTTCTGGTGAAGCTTTCTTT; CDR3 protein: CASSIRFSSGEAFF
D gene: TRBD2; J gene: TRBJ2-5; V gene: TRBV4-3; clone size: .; CDR3 DNA: TGCGCCAGCAGCCAAGATAGGCCTAGCGGGGGACTACAAGACGCCCAGTACTTC; CDR3 protein: CASSQDRPSGGLQDAQYF
D gene: .; J gene: TRBJ2-5; V gene: TRBV7-6; clone size: .; CDR3 DNA: TGTGCCAGCAGCTTAAGGGGGACGGTTCCAGGGGAGACCCAGTACTTC; CDR3 protein: CASSLRGTVPGETQYF
D gene: TRBD2; J gene: TRBJ2-2; V gene: TRBV3-1/TRBV3-2; clone size: .; CDR3 DNA: TGTGCCAGCAGCCCAAGGCTAGCGGGAGTGAGCGCCGGGGAGCTGTTTTTT; CDR3 protein: CASSPRLAGVSAGELFF
D gene: TRBD2; J gene: TRBJ2-7; V gene: TRBV7-9; clone size: .; CDR3 DNA: TGTGCCAGCAGCGCCACTAGCGGCCAAAACATCTACGAGCAGTACTTC; CDR3 protein: CASSATSGQNIYEQYF
D gene: TRBD2; J gene: TRBJ2-3; V gene: TRBV6-2/TRBV6-3; clone size: .; CDR3 DNA: TGTGCCAGCAGTTTGACTAGCGGGAGCTCAGATACGCAGTATTTT; CDR3 protein: CASSLTSGSSDTQYF
D gene: .; J gene: TRBJ2-3; V gene: TRBV18; clone size: once; CDR3 DNA: TGTGCCAGCTCACCACCGATCGGGCACCCAGACACAGATACGCAGTATTTT; CDR3 protein: CASSPPIGHPDTDTQYF
D gene: TRBD1; J gene: TRBJ2-7; V gene: TRBV30; clone size: .; CDR3 DNA: TGTGCCTGGAGTAGACAGGGCTACGAGCAGTACTTC; CDR3 protein: CAWSRQGYEQYF
D gene: .; J gene: TRBJ2-7; V gene: TRBV30; clone size: .; CDR3 DNA: TGTGCCTGGAGCTTCCGGACTCCTACCTACGAGCAGTACTTC; CDR3 protein: CAWSFRTPTYEQYF
D gene: .; J gene: TRBJ2-2; V gene: TRBV11-2; clone size: .; CDR3 DNA: TGTGCCAGCAGCTTAAGCTCGAACACCGGGGAGCTGTTTTTT; CDR3 protein: CASSLSSNTGELFF
D gene: .; J gene: TRBJ1-5; V gene: TRBV10-3; clone size: .; CDR3 DNA: TGTGCCACCTCCCTAGCAGATCAGCCCCAGCATTTT; CDR3 protein: CATSLADQPQHF
D gene: TRBD1; J gene: TRBJ1-2; V gene: TRBV9; clone size: .; CDR3 DNA: TGTGCCAGCAGCGTAGAGGGAGGGGGCCACACCTATGGCTACACCTTC; CDR3 protein: CASSVEGGGHTYGYTF
D gene: .; J gene: TRBJ1-3; V gene: TRBV29-1; clone size: .; CDR3 DNA: TGCAGCGTTGCGCGGGGGGGGTCTGGAAACACCATATATTTT; CDR3 protein: CSVARGGSGNTIYF
D gene: .; J gene: TRBJ2-5; V gene: TRBV7-2; clone size: once; CDR3 DNA: TGTGCCAGCAGCTTAGCTGGTGCGGTGGGGGAGACCCAGTACTTC; CDR3 protein: CASSLAGAVGETQYF
D gene: .; J gene: TRBJ1-1; V gene: TRBV5-1; clone size: .; CDR3 DNA: TGCGCCAGCAGGATTGCCACCGGGAACACTGAAGCTTTCTTT; CDR3 protein: CASRIATGNTEAFF
D gene: .; J gene: TRBJ2-7; V gene: TRBV13; clone size: .; CDR3 DNA: TGTGCCAGCAGCTCAGGAGGGAGACCCTACGAGCAGTACTTC; CDR3 protein: CASSSGGRPYEQYF
D gene: .; J gene: TRBJ2-2; V gene: TRBV29-1; clone size: .; CDR3 DNA: TGCAGCGTTGCCCGGGAGAACACCGGGGAGCTGTTTTTT; CDR3 protein: CSVARENTGELFF
D gene: .; J gene: TRBJ2-2; V gene: TRBV2; clone size: .; CDR3 DNA: TGTGCCAGCAGTGAAGATTTAGGAGGGCAGGGGGAGCTGTTTTTT; CDR3 protein: CASSEDLGGQGELFF
D gene: .; J gene: TRBJ1-4; V gene: TRBV4-3; clone size: .; CDR3 DNA: TGCGCCAGCAGCCAGACGTACCGGGACGGACTGTTTTTT; CDR3 protein: CASSQTYRDGLFF
D gene: .; J gene: TRBJ2-2; V gene: TRBV28; clone size: .; CDR3 DNA: TGTGCCAGCAGTTCGGGGCCCACCGGGGAGCTGTTTTTT; CDR3 protein: CASSSGPTGELFF
D gene: TRBD1; J gene: TRBJ2-1; V gene: TRBV30; clone size: .; CDR3 DNA: TGTGCCTGGGATTTATTTGGGACAGCTATCTTTAGCTCCTACAATGAGCAGTTCTTC; CDR3 protein: CAWDLFGTAIFSSYNEQFF
D gene: .; J gene: TRBJ2-3; V gene: TRBV21-1; clone size: once; CDR3 DNA: TGTGCCAGCAGCCCTGACTGTCACGACACAGATACGCAGTATTTT; CDR3 protein: CASSPDCHDTDTQYF
D gene: .; J gene: TRBJ2-2; V gene: TRBV6-6; clone size: .; CDR3 DNA: TGTGCCAGCAGTCGATCCGGGACCGACAACACCGGGGAGCTGTTTTTT; CDR3 protein: CASSRSGTDNTGELFF
D gene: .; J gene: TRBJ2-7; V gene: TRBV7-2; clone size: .; CDR3 DNA: TGTGCCAGCCGGGACAATCCCTACGAGCAGTACTTC; CDR3 protein: CASRDNPYEQYF
D gene: TRBD1; J gene: TRBJ1-1; V gene: TRBV28; clone size: .; CDR3 DNA: TGTGCCAGCAGTCCGACAGGGGGTCGGAACACTGAAGCTTTCTTT; CDR3 protein: CASSPTGGRNTEAFF
D gene: .; J gene: TRBJ2-7; V gene: TRBV2; clone size: .; CDR3 DNA: TGTGCCAGCAGTCCCAGGGAACCCTACGAGCAGTACTTC; CDR3 protein: CASSPREPYEQYF
D gene: TRBD2; J gene: TRBJ2-3; V gene: TRBV29-1; clone size: .; CDR3 DNA: TGCAGCGTTGGGTCCGCTAGCGGGAGGGCCACAGATACGCAGTATTTT; CDR3 protein: CSVGSASGRATDTQYF
D gene: .; J gene: TRBJ1-2; V gene: TRBV9; clone size: .; CDR3 DNA: TGTGCCAGCAGCGTAGCTGGGGGGAACTATGGCTACACCTTC; CDR3 protein: CASSVAGGNYGYTF
D gene: .; J gene: TRBJ2-7; V gene: TRBV5-1; clone size: .; CDR3 DNA: TGCGCCAGCAGCTTGAACGCAGGGGTCACCTACGAGCAGTACTTC; CDR3 protein: CASSLNAGVTYEQYF
D gene: TRBD1; J gene: TRBJ1-4; V gene: TRBV5-1; clone size: .; CDR3 DNA: TGCGCCAGCAGCCTCCCGTTGGGGACAGCGGGTGAAAAACTGTTTTTT; CDR3 protein: CASSLPLGTAGEKLFF
D gene: .; J gene: TRBJ2-5; V gene: TRBV5-1; clone size: .; CDR3 DNA: TGCGCCAGCAGTTGGGGGGGCGAAGAGACCCAGTACTTC; CDR3 protein: CASSWGGEETQYF
D gene: TRBD1; J gene: TRBJ2-2; V gene: TRBV4-1; clone size: .; CDR3 DNA: TGCGCCAGCAGTCGGACAGGTGCCAACACCGGGGAGCTGTTTTTT; CDR3 protein: CASSRTGANTGELFF
D gene: .; J gene: TRBJ2-5; V gene: TRBV6-6; clone size: .; CDR3 DNA: TGTGCCAGCAGTTACGATCAGAGCCAAGAGACCCAGTACTTC; CDR3 protein: CASSYDQSQETQYF
D gene: .; J gene: TRBJ1-6; V gene: TRBV11-1; clone size: few; CDR3 DNA: TGTGCCAGCAGCCCCCCGGGCCTTACTAATTCACCCCTCCACTTT; CDR3 protein: CASSPPGLTNSPLHF
D gene: .; J gene: TRBJ2-5; V gene: TRBV3-1/TRBV3-2; clone size: .; CDR3 DNA: TGTGCCAGCAGCCAAGAAATACAGGGGGGGGAGACCCAGTACTTC; CDR3 protein: CASSQEIQGGETQYF
D gene: .; J gene: TRBJ1-1; V gene: TRBV10-3; clone size: .; CDR3 DNA: TGTGCCATCAGTGACCGTCGGAACATGAACACTGAAGCTTTCTTT; CDR3 protein: CAISDRRNMNTEAFF
D gene: .; J gene: TRBJ1-3; V gene: TRBV30; clone size: .; CDR3 DNA: TGTGCCTGGAGTGTGTTTAGCGGGGATCTTTCCTCTGGAAACACCATATATTTT; CDR3 protein: CAWSVFSGDLSSGNTIYF
D gene: TRBD2; J gene: TRBJ2-2; V gene: TRBV10-3; clone size: .; CDR3 DNA: TGTGCCACCTCCCGGACTAGCGGGAGCGGTACCGGGGAGCTGTTTTTT; CDR3 protein: CATSRTSGSGTGELFF
D gene: .; J gene: TRBJ2-7; V gene: TRBV6-1; clone size: .; CDR3 DNA: TGTGCCAGCAGGGAAGACCTGACTACTCTCGAGCAGTACTTC; CDR3 protein: CASREDLTTLEQYF
D gene: .; J gene: TRBJ2-1; V gene: TRBV11-2; clone size: .; CDR3 DNA: TGTGCCAGCAGCTTAGAGGGAGCATACAATGAGCAGTTCTTC; CDR3 protein: CASSLEGAYNEQFF
D gene: TRBD1; J gene: TRBJ2-5; V gene: TRBV10-3; clone size: .; CDR3 DNA: TGTGCCTCTCGCCGGGGACAGGGGATGGCGGAGACCCAGTACTTC; CDR3 protein: CASRRGQGMAETQYF
D gene: .; J gene: TRBJ1-2; V gene: TRBV27; clone size: .; CDR3 DNA: TGTGCCAGCAGTTCCGGAGTGGATATTGGACACGGCTACACCTTC; CDR3 protein: CASSSGVDIGHGYTF
D gene: TRBD1; J gene: TRBJ1-5; V gene: TRBV19; clone size: once; CDR3 DNA: TGTGCCAGTAGTATAGTCGACAGGGGTGCTTGGCAGCCCCAGCATTTT; CDR3 protein: CASSIVDRGAWQPQHF